This T cell receptor beta chain was recovered during a study of identical twins (dated by TCRdb to the mid-2010s). Background for the entire study: To test whether fetal clonotypes persist, the study used deep sequencing on TCR alpha and beta repertoires from monozygotic twins, unrelated adults of various ages, and cord blood. To rule out contamination, the twin experiments were replicated at different times with different library preparation protocols.

Every donor in the study was a healthy Caucasian. Three unrelated non-twin adults were additionally sequenced: a male aged 18 to 29, a male aged 50 to 60 and a female aged 50 to 60. Miltenyi CD45RO+ enrichment and human naive T-cell isolation kits were used to isolate memory (CD45RO+) and naive T cells from PBMC. The receptor library was made with 5' RACE. The instrument was an Illumina HiSeq 2000. A universal primer binding site was introduced by template switching, and a unique molecular identifier was present in the final cDNA, enabling accurate counting of TCR cDNA molecules. First-strand cDNA for TCR alpha and beta chains was synthesized from specific primers in the conserved constant-segment region. Each cDNA library was double barcoded, with a SMART-Mk sample barcode plus Illumina barcodes, to control for contamination. TruSeq adapter sequences, together with Illumina sample barcodes, were added in two successive PCR steps. TCR alpha and beta cDNA libraries were sequenced on the Illumina HiSeq platform with custom primers. The paper's data handling went like this. MiGEC processed the raw reads to extract unique molecular identifiers, while MiXCR was used to determine the CDR3 positions. Recombination models were inferred per individual with the repgenHMM and IGoR tools using an EM algorithm. Shared clonotype analysis was performed with the tcR package in R, normalizing sharing by the product of cloneset sizes. To study raw recombination free of thymic and clonal selection effects, out-of-frame nonproductive sequences were analyzed. TCRdb ran its own pipeline on the public reads, namely fastp trimming at Q25 and MiXCR clone calling, and kept in-frame beta chains. Here each entry gathers all rows of one CDR3 protein and keeps the most common genes and DNA. TCRdb's processing, not the study's, gives the V and J calls here. The sample table lists under 450,000 distinct CDR3 sequences, around 20% of them with a count of one. 12% of the sample is held by the ten biggest clonotypes.

Broad study findings and their caveats: Abundant cord blood beta clonotypes carried fewer insertions; young adult naive repertoires showed a weaker similar trend, while memory repertoires showed none. Out-of-frame TCR alpha sharing in monozygotic twins was systematically underestimated by recombination models, whereas sharing between unrelated individuals was in agreement with the recombination models. Invariant T cells such as MAIT and iNKT could partly confound zero-insertion analyses, though diverse VJ usage argued against this for most clonotypes. Conclusions relied on cross-sectional statistical analysis, since the same donors could not be followed over many years. In beta out-of-frame sequences, excess twin sharing was weaker, because having fewer shared sequences lowered the signal-to-noise ratio. Compared with coincidental sharing between unrelated individuals, out-of-frame TCR alpha sequences shared between twins showed an excess of sequences with low generation probability.

The CDR3 goes from the cysteine to the phenylalanine over 14 residues. The sequence is cut down to CDR3 DNA, 42 bases in frame from base 1. Germline trimming amounts to 3 bases on V and 4 bases on J, with 3 as the count of junction bases outside the gene matches. The germline V gene encodes CDR1 LNHDA and CDR2 SQIVND (reference sequence). This clonotype was observed a few times. The clone's antigen remains unknown. Per-base quality was not reported, and no clone a single base away is much larger than it. The chain employs TRBV19 and TRBJ2-1; 7 bases in the junction line up with TRBD1. This sequence originates from a man between 45 and 60 years old in good health. Input material: naive T cells sorted from blood. The cell subset or site label for this specimen denotes: cells isolated with a human naive T-cell isolation kit. The nucleotides read TGTGCCAGTAGTATCCCAGGGGGTTACAATGAGCAGTTCTTC. Its product reads: CASSIPGGYNEQFF. This CDR3, with the reference TRBV19 and TRBJ2-1 proteins standing in past its ends, gives the full variable domain DGGITQSPKYLFRKEGQNVTLSCEQNLNHDAMYWYRQDPGQGLRLIYYSQIVNDFQKGDIAEGYSVSREKKESFPLTVTSAQKNPTAFYLCASSIPGGYNEQFFGPGTRLTVL.